Listed below are T cell receptor beta chains from one sample, sequenced in a study of cytomegalovirus exposure and HLA in healthy donors. The data were produced by immunoSEQ multiplex PCR, yet TCRdb's version contains in-frame clones alone and is incomplete. The sample has 150,000 to 200,000 clones, approximately 80% seen once. The sample comprised PBMCs. The receptors stem from a woman aged 50 to 60 in good health and CMV-seronegative. Each CDR3 is given with its conserved first and last residue. D genes are given only for firm matches. A row's size may be missing; if present it is once, few, many or a size class.

v_gene,d_gene,abundance,j_gene,CDR3nt,CDR3aa
TRBV7-2,.,.,TRBJ2-3,TGTGCCAGCAGCCCTTACACAGATACGCAGTATTTT,CASSPYTDTQYF
TRBV6-6,.,few,TRBJ2-7,TGTGCCAGCAGTCCCCCCAACAGAGCCTACGAGCAGTACTTC,CASSPPNRAYEQYF
TRBV10-3,TRBD1,.,TRBJ2-7,TGTGCCATCAGTGTGTGGGACAGGGGAAGTTACGAGCAGTACTTC,CAISVWDRGSYEQYF
TRBV15,.,.,TRBJ1-5,TGTGCCACCAGCAGAGATCAACAGCCCCAGCATTTT,CATSRDQQPQHF
TRBV6-6,TRBD2,.,TRBJ2-1,TGTGCCAGCAGCAAACTAGCGGGGGGTGTCTATGAGCAGTTCTTC,CASSKLAGGVYEQFF
TRBV7-8,TRBD1,few,TRBJ1-1,TGTGCCAGCAGCCCTGCGGCAACAGGGGGCCCTGAAGCTTTCTTT,CASSPAATGGPEAFF
TRBV7-2,.,.,TRBJ2-5,TGTGCCAGCAGCCCCCGAGGTGAGACCCAGTACTTC,CASSPRGETQYF
TRBV30,.,once,TRBJ1-1,TGTGCCTGGAGTGGGACCGGCGGGGTGAACACTGAAGCTTTCTTT,CAWSGTGGVNTEAFF
TRBV5-4,.,few,TRBJ1-2,TGTGCCAGCAGCTTCCAGGGCGAAATGGGCTACACCTTC,CASSFQGEMGYTF
TRBV9,TRBD2,.,TRBJ2-5,TGTGCCAGCAGCGTAGGGGGGACTAGCGGCTACCAAGAGACCCAGTACTTC,CASSVGGTSGYQETQYF
TRBV9,TRBD2,few,TRBJ2-1,TGTGCCAGCAGCGCCCTAGCGGGAGCGAGTAATGAGCAGTTCTTC,CASSALAGASNEQFF